The source of this T cell receptor beta chain is a study of T cells in narcolepsy (dated by TCRdb to the late 2010s). With respect to the entire study: Healthy control donors were enrolled in the study alongside patients who had narcolepsy type 1 or type 2 (NT1, NT2). The study used TCR Vbeta sequencing to track clonotypes in blood and CSF while looking for autoreactive T cells in narcolepsy patients that target self-antigens of hypocretin neurons (hypocretin, TRIB2). Overall study results and their limits: Patients and controls had similar numbers of sequenced blood memory CD4+ clonotypes, with averages of 39,000 to 50,000 in patients and roughly 36,000 in controls. Plots that compared CSF and blood CD4+ T cell clonotypes from the same patient highlighted HCRT-specific and TRIB2-specific autoreactive clonotypes. According to the report, autoreactive clonotypes were detected serially in the blood of the same patients and of different patients, but not in healthy controls. No sequences matching autoreactive T cell clones were contained in some blood memory CD4+ repertoires from patients and controls.

A word on this clone: The antigen it binds to is not known. The record has no base qualities; no much larger clone is one base away.

Library method: the immunoSEQ multiplex PCR assay. The table comes from immuneACCESS by way of TCRdb, which keeps in-frame sequences with V and J called. Part of the clones is missing from these tables; in studies checked, under half for an unresolved V gene and the rest for unknown reasons. This sample has over 30,000 clones in its table, and 75% to 90% of those were observed once. 0.83% of the sample goes to the ten largest clones. Trimming removed 1 base from V and 7 bases from J; the gene matches leave 11 bases unexplained. Spanning cysteine to phenylalanine, the CDR3 consists of 18 amino acids. Just the 54-base CDR3 DNA is kept, in frame starting at base 1. According to the germline V gene (reference sequence), CDR1 reads SEHNR and CDR2 reads FQNEAQ. For TCR Vbeta sequencing, memory CD4+ T cells were sorted ex vivo from the peripheral blood of narcolepsy patients and healthy controls.

The V and J segments used are TRBV7-9 and TRBJ2-1, with 12 bases in between that match TRBD2. Source material: CD45RA- memory CD4+ T cells from PBMCs. The intended sense of this specimen's cell subset or site label: memory T cells sorted ex vivo from peripheral blood. The sequence was collected from a human donor with narcolepsy. CDR3 region: CASSLGTSTSGRNNEQFF. The DNA sequence follows: TGTGCCAGCAGCTTAGGTACCTCGACTAGCGGGAGAAATAATGAGCAGTTCTTC.